Below, 14 T cell receptor beta chains from the same sample are listed, as sequenced in a study of CD8 T cells in ankylosing spondylitis. Each CDR3 protein is one row after TCRdb ran MiXCR on the 5' RACE reads. This sample has about 340,000 distinct CDR3 sequences, with about 14% found just once. The source material was blood, either unsorted or a sorted T cell fraction (not recorded which). The receptors were gathered from a male donor with ankylosing spondylitis or in good health (not recorded which).

The V and J genes are TRBV15 and TRBJ2-2; weak D call: TRBD2 (5 bases). The CDR3 is 15 residues long. Trimming pared 2 bases from V and 5 bases from J, leaving 12 bases between. CDR1 is LNHNV, CDR2 YYDKDF, per germline (reference sequence). The CDR3 is CATSRTSRVTGELFF. DNA of the CDR3: TGTGCCACCAGCAGAACTTCGAGGGTTACCGGGGAGCTGTTTTTT.

This rearrangement joins TRBV6-1 to TRBJ2-2, with 7 bases identical to TRBD2. The J segment lost 4 bases and the V segment lost 6 bases, leaving 8 bases of the junction unmatched. CDR3 length: 15 residues. Germline assignment: CDR1 MNHNS and CDR2 SASEGT. The CDR3: CASSETGLITGELFF. The DNA for the CDR3 is TGTGCCAGCAGCGAGACGGGACTAATCACCGGGGAGCTGTTTTTT.

J is TRBJ1-2 and V is TRBV3-1; 9 bases line up with TRBD1. The germline CDR1 and CDR2 sequences are LGHDT and YNNKEL (reference sequence). This CDR3 is 15 amino acids long. V lost 4 bases and J lost 2; bases outside the gene matches: 5. The CDR3 reads CASSRAGTGNYGYTF. The CDR3 DNA is TGTGCCAGCAGCCGGGCCGGGACAGGGAACTATGGCTACACCTTC.

This chain connects TRBV10-2 to TRBJ1-6; no definite D call. CDR3 length: 16 residues. Trimming stripped 3 bases from V and 0 bases from J, with 9 bases between. CDR1 and CDR2 from the germline V gene are WSHSY and SAAADI. CDR3 sequence: CASSEKASSYNSPLHF. The CDR3 DNA reads TGCGCCAGCAGTGAAAAGGCGAGCTCCTATAATTCACCCCTCCACTTT.

This clonotype was detected ten times or more. This chain joins TRBV18 and TRBJ2-7, with D perhaps assigned TRBD1 or TRBD2 (5 bases each). The V gene lost 1 base and the J gene lost 1 base, with 5 bases spanning the gap. The CDR3 length is 13 residues. Germline values: CDR1 KGHSH, CDR2 LQKENI. This CDR3 is CASSPRGSYEQYF. The CDR3, as DNA: TGTGCCAGCTCACCACGGGGGTCCTACGAGCAGTACTTC.

This clonotype was recorded a few times. V usage is TRBV4-1 and J usage is TRBJ2-7, with 10 bases fitting TRBD2. V shed 0 bases and J 0 bases; nucleotides not matched to a gene: 8. The CDR3 is made up of 18 amino acids. Germline CDR1 is MGHRA and CDR2 is YSYEKL. The CDR3 sequence: CASSQDRSLAGASYEQYF. The CDR3 nucleotides read TGCGCCAGCAGCCAAGATCGTAGTCTAGCGGGAGCCTCCTACGAGCAGTACTTC.

This clonotype was picked up many times. V usage is TRBV19 and J usage is TRBJ1-4, with D uncertain. V dropped 5 bases and J dropped 7 bases, with 5 bases sitting between them. Looked up from germline, CDR1 is LNHDA and CDR2 is SQIVND (reference sequence). CDR3 size: 11 residues. The DNA for the CDR3 is TGTGCCAGTAGTCCGGGTGAAAAACTGTTTTTT. This codes for CASSPGEKLFF. The full variable domain, completed using reference TRBV19 and TRBJ1-4, is DGGITQSPKYLFRKEGQNVTLSCEQNLNHDAMYWYRQDPGQGLRLIYYSQIVNDFQKGDIAEGYSVSREKKESFPLTVTSAQKNPTAFYLCASSPGEKLFFGSGTQLSVL.

Comments on this clonotype: A read error may be the cause here, since a much bigger clone is one base away. The chain recombines TRBV3-1 with TRBJ2-5; D remains ambiguous. The CDR3 has 12 residues. The V end was cut by 2 bases, the J end by 1 base, with 2 bases between. Germline V gives CDR1 LGHDT, CDR2 YNNKEL (reference sequence). CDR3 sequence: CASSQFQETQYF. The CDR3, as DNA: TGTGCCAGCAGCCAATTCCAAGAGACCCAGTACTTC.

This clonotype turned up a few times. The rearrangement joins TRBV5-1 to TRBJ2-7; possible D gene TRBD1, 6 bases. The CDR3 extends over 14 amino acids. Trimming took off 4 bases at V and 2 bases at J, with 13 bases between the two ends. Per the germline V gene, CDR1 is SGHRS and CDR2 is YFSETQ. Here the CDR3 DNA reads TGCGCCAGCAGCATCTCAGGACAGCCCTACGAGCAGTACTTC. It specifies CASSISGQPYEQYF.

The sample holds many counts of this clonotype. The chain recombines TRBV12-3 or TRBV12-4 with TRBJ1-5; a weak D match, TRBD1 (6 bases). Trimming stripped 3 bases from V and 0 bases from J, with 15 bases between. CDR3 length: 17 amino acids. Here the CDR3 DNA reads TGTGCCAGCAGTTTTCGCGGGGGCGCGTATAGCAATCAGCCCCAGCATTTT. The encoded protein is CASSFRGGAYSNQPQHF.

The table lists this clonotype with a few counts. The chain links TRBV12-3 or TRBV12-4 to TRBJ2-7; TRBD2 agrees at 7 bases. The CDR3 has 17 residues. V was pared by 5 bases and J by 5 bases, with 18 bases of the junction left unmatched. This CDR3 is CASSRIREGEGKDEQYF. The CDR3 DNA follows: TGTGCCAGCAGTCGTATTAGGGAGGGCGAGGGTAAGGACGAGCAGTACTTC.

This sequence joins TRBV19 and TRBJ1-1; maybe TRBD1 (5 bases). The CDR3 is 15 amino acids. Germline loops: CDR1 LNHDA, CDR2 SQIVND (reference sequence). Trimming took off 3 bases at V and 6 bases at J, with 17 bases between the two ends. The CDR3 sequence: CASSIPAGRSPEAFF. The CDR3 DNA follows: TGTGCCAGTAGTATCCCCGCAGGGAGGAGTCCTGAAGCTTTCTTT.

This chain uses TRBV10-3 with TRBJ1-1, with TRBD1 identical over 8 bases. CDR3 length equals 14 residues. CDR1 is ENHRY and CDR2 is SYGVKD in the germline V gene. V dropped 6 bases and J dropped 4; count of bases not matched to a gene: 7. CDR3 loop: CAIRPQGAGTEAFF. CDR3 nucleotides: TGTGCCATCAGGCCTCAGGGGGCGGGCACTGAAGCTTTCTTT.

In the case of this clonotype: A much larger clone sits a single nucleotide away, making a read error possible. The chain combines TRBV3-1 with TRBJ2-1, with unresolved D. From germline, CDR1 is LGHDT and CDR2 YNNKEL (reference sequence). V lost 7 bases to trimming and J lost 0 bases, with 19 bases between them. The CDR3 sequence is 17 residues long. CDR3 residues: CASTPFLSSSSYNEQFF. The CDR3 nucleotides read TGTGCCAGCACCCCATTCTTGAGCTCAAGCTCCTACAATGAGCAGTTCTTC.